A selection of T cell receptor beta chains follows, all from one sample in a study of T-cell reconstitution after alpha-beta-depleted transplantation in children. TCRdb recomputed calls from the PCR reads with MiXCR, one row per CDR3 protein. The sample includes just under 550,000 distinct CDR3 sequences, around 19% of them seen just once. The source was PBMCs from the stem cell graft donor, collected from the stem cell graft. These receptors were collected from a human donor who donated a stem cell graft to a child with acute lymphoblastic leukemia. CDR3s include the opening cysteine and the closing phenylalanine or tryptophan. The D gene is left open where the match is weak. Clone size appears in some rows only: once, few, many, or a class for an expanded clone.

j_call: TRBJ1-2
clone_size: .
v_call: TRBV5-1
d_call: .
cdr3_nt: TGCGCCAGCAGCTTGCAGGGGTCGAATGGCTACACCTTC
cdr3_aa: CASSLQGSNGYTF

j_call: TRBJ1-2
clone_size: .
v_call: TRBV19
d_call: TRBD1
cdr3_nt: TGTGCCAGTAGTCGACGACCGGGACAGGGTGATTATGGCTACACCTTC
cdr3_aa: CASSRRPGQGDYGYTF

j_call: TRBJ2-1
clone_size: .
v_call: TRBV10-3
d_call: .
cdr3_nt: TGTGCCATCAGTACGGTCAGCTCCTACAATGAGCAGTTCTTC
cdr3_aa: CAISTVSSYNEQFF

j_call: TRBJ2-3
clone_size: few
v_call: TRBV12-3/TRBV12-4
d_call: .
cdr3_nt: TGTGCCAGCAGTCCGCACGGGACTGAGACAGATACGCAGTATTTT
cdr3_aa: CASSPHGTETDTQYF

j_call: TRBJ2-1
clone_size: few
v_call: TRBV5-1
d_call: .
cdr3_nt: TGCGCCAGCAGCTTGGTCGCCCAGTACAATGAGCAGTTCTTC
cdr3_aa: CASSLVAQYNEQFF

j_call: TRBJ2-5
clone_size: .
v_call: TRBV14
d_call: .
cdr3_nt: TGTGCCAGCAGCCAAGAAGGGGAGTGGGCGTACCAAGAGACCCAGTACTTC
cdr3_aa: CASSQEGEWAYQETQYF

j_call: TRBJ2-2
clone_size: few
v_call: TRBV30
d_call: TRBD1
cdr3_nt: TGTGCCTGGGGACAGGGAAGCGGCACCGGGGAGCTGTTTTTT
cdr3_aa: CAWGQGSGTGELFF

j_call: TRBJ2-1
clone_size: .
v_call: TRBV29-1
d_call: .
cdr3_nt: TGCAGCGTTGTTCGACCCGACAATGAGCAGTTCTTC
cdr3_aa: CSVVRPDNEQFF

j_call: TRBJ2-3
clone_size: few
v_call: TRBV6-1
d_call: .
cdr3_nt: TGTGCCAGCAGTGGGACTCAGAGAGACACAGATACGCAGTATTTT
cdr3_aa: CASSGTQRDTDTQYF

j_call: TRBJ2-6
clone_size: .
v_call: TRBV7-9
d_call: .
cdr3_nt: TGTGCCAGCAACCCGGGCGCTGGGGCCAACGTCCTGACTTTC
cdr3_aa: CASNPGAGANVLTF

j_call: TRBJ1-5
clone_size: few
v_call: TRBV20-1
d_call: .
cdr3_nt: TGCAGTGCTAGAGATTGGGCGGGGGCGGGTCAGCCCCAGCATTTT
cdr3_aa: CSARDWAGAGQPQHF

j_call: TRBJ1-1
clone_size: .
v_call: TRBV11-1
d_call: .
cdr3_nt: TGTGCCAGCAGCTCGCTCGACCCTGTTTCCTATCGGGGCACTGAAGCTTTCTTT
cdr3_aa: CASSSLDPVSYRGTEAFF

j_call: TRBJ1-1
clone_size: few
v_call: TRBV29-1
d_call: .
cdr3_nt: TGCAGCGTTGTGGAAGGACTGAACACTGAAGCTTTCTTT
cdr3_aa: CSVVEGLNTEAFF

j_call: TRBJ2-1
clone_size: .
v_call: TRBV2
d_call: TRBD2
cdr3_nt: TGTGCCAGTAGCGGGAGTATCGGCTACAATGAGCAGTTCTTC
cdr3_aa: CASSGSIGYNEQFF

j_call: TRBJ2-2
clone_size: .
v_call: TRBV7-9
d_call: .
cdr3_nt: TGTGCCAGCGGGACGCCTCGTTCGAACACCGGGGAGCTGTTTTTT
cdr3_aa: CASGTPRSNTGELFF

j_call: TRBJ2-3
clone_size: .
v_call: TRBV25-1
d_call: .
cdr3_nt: TGTGCCAGCAGTGACCTTATTCAGGGCCCCGGGAGATCAGATACGCAGTATTTT
cdr3_aa: CASSDLIQGPGRSDTQYF

j_call: TRBJ2-5
clone_size: .
v_call: TRBV6-4
d_call: .
cdr3_nt: TGTGCCAGCTTTCCTCACATAGCGGAGCCGGGAGAGACCCAGTACTTC
cdr3_aa: CASFPHIAEPGETQYF

j_call: TRBJ2-2
clone_size: .
v_call: TRBV12-3/TRBV12-4
d_call: .
cdr3_nt: TGCGCCAGCAGTCGGGACTCCAACACCGGGGAGCTGTTTTTT
cdr3_aa: CASSRDSNTGELFF

j_call: TRBJ2-1
clone_size: few
v_call: TRBV6-1
d_call: .
cdr3_nt: TGTGCCAGCAGTGAAGTATCAGGTAACAATGAGCAGTTCTTC
cdr3_aa: CASSEVSGNNEQFF

j_call: TRBJ1-1
clone_size: few
v_call: TRBV29-1
d_call: TRBD1
cdr3_nt: TGCAGCGTTGGGACTTGGGGACAGGGCGAGGGTGAAGCTTTCTTT
cdr3_aa: CSVGTWGQGEGEAFF

j_call: TRBJ1-6
clone_size: .
v_call: TRBV5-1
d_call: TRBD1
cdr3_nt: TGCGCCAGCAGCTTGGGAGGACAGGGGAATTCACCCCTCCACTTT
cdr3_aa: CASSLGGQGNSPLHF

j_call: TRBJ2-3
clone_size: .
v_call: TRBV7-9
d_call: TRBD1
cdr3_nt: TGTGCCAGCAGGCCTCGTCTAGGGGGCAGAAGCGATACGCAGTATTTT
cdr3_aa: CASRPRLGGRSDTQYF

j_call: TRBJ2-1
clone_size: few
v_call: TRBV4-1
d_call: TRBD2
cdr3_nt: TGCGCCAGCAGCCAAATGAGACTAGCGAACAATGAGCAGTTCTTC
cdr3_aa: CASSQMRLANNEQFF

j_call: TRBJ2-1
clone_size: .
v_call: TRBV6-5
d_call: .
cdr3_nt: TGTGCCAGCAGTTCCGGTTCGACGGATATTGGGCAGTTCTTC
cdr3_aa: CASSSGSTDIGQFF

j_call: TRBJ1-1
clone_size: many
v_call: TRBV25-1
d_call: .
cdr3_nt: TGTGCCAGCAGTGACCCGAACACTGAAGCTTTCTTT
cdr3_aa: CASSDPNTEAFF

j_call: TRBJ2-1
clone_size: few
v_call: TRBV20-1
d_call: .
cdr3_nt: TGCAGTGCTTCCGAGACCGTGGGGAGTGAGCAGTTCTTC
cdr3_aa: CSASETVGSEQFF

j_call: TRBJ1-3
clone_size: .
v_call: TRBV5-1
d_call: .
cdr3_nt: TGCGCCAGCAGCGCCCGGACGAGGAGCTCTGGAAACACCATATATTTT
cdr3_aa: CASSARTRSSGNTIYF

j_call: TRBJ2-3
clone_size: many
v_call: TRBV27
d_call: TRBD1
cdr3_nt: TGTGCCAGCAGTTGGACAGGCCCCACAGATACGCAGTATTTT
cdr3_aa: CASSWTGPTDTQYF

j_call: TRBJ2-3
clone_size: .
v_call: TRBV12-3/TRBV12-4
d_call: .
cdr3_nt: TGTGCCAGCTCCAGATCGATTCTAGATACGCAGTATTTT
cdr3_aa: CASSRSILDTQYF

j_call: TRBJ2-1
clone_size: .
v_call: TRBV3-1
d_call: .
cdr3_nt: TGTGCCAGCAGCCACCCGTTGGGGGTTGAGCAGTTCTTC
cdr3_aa: CASSHPLGVEQFF

j_call: TRBJ1-6
clone_size: few
v_call: TRBV3-1
d_call: .
cdr3_nt: TGTGCCAGCAGCCAAGATGCCAGGGCGAGGACACCCCTCCACTTT
cdr3_aa: CASSQDARARTPLHF

j_call: TRBJ1-1
clone_size: .
v_call: TRBV6-1
d_call: .
cdr3_nt: TGTGCCAGCAGTAATCCGACGGGACTCACTGAAGCTTTCTTT
cdr3_aa: CASSNPTGLTEAFF

j_call: TRBJ2-7
clone_size: .
v_call: TRBV10-1
d_call: .
cdr3_nt: TGCGCCAGCAGTGAGTCCTTTTCGGCAGGAGGCTACGAGCAGTACTTC
cdr3_aa: CASSESFSAGGYEQYF

j_call: TRBJ2-3
clone_size: few
v_call: TRBV29-1
d_call: .
cdr3_nt: TGCAGCGATTCTAGCGGCACAGATACGCAGTATTTT
cdr3_aa: CSDSSGTDTQYF

j_call: TRBJ2-7
clone_size: few
v_call: TRBV29-1
d_call: .
cdr3_nt: TGCAGCGTTGTCCCCAGGGGGGGCTCTTACGAGCAGTACTTC
cdr3_aa: CSVVPRGGSYEQYF

j_call: TRBJ2-1
clone_size: .
v_call: TRBV4-1
d_call: .
cdr3_nt: TGCGCCAGCAGTCAAGGGCCCAGCGGTTCTGCGGCGGAGCAGTTCTTC
cdr3_aa: CASSQGPSGSAAEQFF

j_call: TRBJ1-4
clone_size: few
v_call: TRBV5-5
d_call: .
cdr3_nt: TGTGCCAGCAGCTTGCCAGGGTGGCGGGAAAAACTGTTTTTT
cdr3_aa: CASSLPGWREKLFF

j_call: TRBJ2-1
clone_size: few
v_call: TRBV5-6
d_call: TRBD2
cdr3_nt: TGTGCCAGCAGTGAACGGGAGGGGGCCTACAATGAGCAGTTCTTC
cdr3_aa: CASSEREGAYNEQFF

j_call: TRBJ1-4
clone_size: few
v_call: TRBV12-3/TRBV12-4
d_call: .
cdr3_nt: TGTGCCAGCAGGGGAGGCAATGAAAAACTGTTTTTT
cdr3_aa: CASRGGNEKLFF

j_call: TRBJ2-1
clone_size: .
v_call: TRBV20-1
d_call: TRBD2
cdr3_nt: TGCAGTGCTATTAGAGCGGGAGAGCCCCCCAATGAGCAGTTCTTC
cdr3_aa: CSAIRAGEPPNEQFF

j_call: TRBJ1-6
clone_size: .
v_call: TRBV5-1
d_call: .
cdr3_nt: TGCGCCAGCAGCTTGGCCACACGCCTTAATTCACCCCTCCACTTT
cdr3_aa: CASSLATRLNSPLHF

j_call: TRBJ1-6
clone_size: few
v_call: TRBV5-1
d_call: .
cdr3_nt: TGCGCCAGCAGCCCAACAGGGTTCGCGAATTCACCCCTCCACTTT
cdr3_aa: CASSPTGFANSPLHF

j_call: TRBJ2-1
clone_size: .
v_call: TRBV5-1
d_call: TRBD2
cdr3_nt: TGCGCCAGCAGCGGGGGGATATATAGCGGGAGGCTCCCCTACAATGAGCAGTTCTTC
cdr3_aa: CASSGGIYSGRLPYNEQFF

j_call: TRBJ2-5
clone_size: .
v_call: TRBV27
d_call: TRBD2
cdr3_nt: TGTGCCAGCAGTTCGGCTAGCGGGGATGGCCAAGAGACCCAGTACTTC
cdr3_aa: CASSSASGDGQETQYF

j_call: TRBJ2-1
clone_size: many
v_call: TRBV9
d_call: .
cdr3_nt: TGTGCCAGCAGCCCCTGGGGACCCAAGGGGGGCAATGAGCAGTTCTTC
cdr3_aa: CASSPWGPKGGNEQFF

j_call: TRBJ1-4
clone_size: few
v_call: TRBV3-1
d_call: .
cdr3_nt: TGTGCCAGCAGCCAAGGGCAGGTAGGGGACGAAAAACTGTTTTTT
cdr3_aa: CASSQGQVGDEKLFF

j_call: TRBJ2-1
clone_size: many
v_call: TRBV5-1
d_call: .
cdr3_nt: TGCGCCAGTTCCAACGGGCCGGCCGAGCTTCTCTTC
cdr3_aa: CASSNGPAELLF

j_call: TRBJ1-6
clone_size: few
v_call: TRBV6-2/TRBV6-3
d_call: .
cdr3_nt: TGTGCCAGCAGTTACGAACGGAGGAGCTCCTATAATTCACCCCTCCACTTT
cdr3_aa: CASSYERRSSYNSPLHF

j_call: TRBJ2-7
clone_size: few
v_call: TRBV5-1
d_call: .
cdr3_nt: TGCGCCAGCAGCTTGCCTAGCTCCCTCGAGCAGTACTTC
cdr3_aa: CASSLPSSLEQYF

j_call: TRBJ2-7
clone_size: few
v_call: TRBV25-1
d_call: TRBD2
cdr3_nt: TGTGCCAGCAGTGCCAGCGGGAGGGGCTACGAGCAGTACTTC
cdr3_aa: CASSASGRGYEQYF

j_call: TRBJ2-3
clone_size: few
v_call: TRBV20-1
d_call: .
cdr3_nt: TGCAGTGCCCTACTCAGAAACACAGATACGCAGTATTTT
cdr3_aa: CSALLRNTDTQYF

j_call: TRBJ2-1
clone_size: many
v_call: TRBV5-1
d_call: .
cdr3_nt: TGCGCCAGCAGCTTGGCCGCAGGGAATGAGCAGTTCTTC
cdr3_aa: CASSLAAGNEQFF

j_call: TRBJ2-7
clone_size: few
v_call: TRBV4-1
d_call: .
cdr3_nt: TGCGCCAGCAGCCAAGCCCTTCGGCCCTACGAGCAGTACTTC
cdr3_aa: CASSQALRPYEQYF

j_call: TRBJ1-5
clone_size: few
v_call: TRBV13
d_call: .
cdr3_nt: TGTGCCAGCAGCTTAGGAGGGCTCGAGCAGCCCCAGCATTTT
cdr3_aa: CASSLGGLEQPQHF

j_call: TRBJ2-1
clone_size: few
v_call: TRBV20-1
d_call: TRBD2
cdr3_nt: TGCAGTGCCGATAGCGGGAGCGGCAATGAGCAGTTCTTC
cdr3_aa: CSADSGSGNEQFF

j_call: TRBJ2-3
clone_size: few
v_call: TRBV15
d_call: .
cdr3_nt: TGTGCCACCAGCAGAGAAGGCAGGCGCACAGATACGCAGTATTTT
cdr3_aa: CATSREGRRTDTQYF

j_call: TRBJ1-1
clone_size: few
v_call: TRBV2
d_call: .
cdr3_nt: TGTGCCAGCAGTGAGGGCGGGGGGCGCTTGGGCACTGAAGCTTTCTTT
cdr3_aa: CASSEGGGRLGTEAFF

j_call: TRBJ2-5
clone_size: few
v_call: TRBV7-2
d_call: TRBD2
cdr3_nt: TGTGCCAGCAGCTTAAGTACTAGCGGGAGGTTCCAAGAGACCCAGTACTTC
cdr3_aa: CASSLSTSGRFQETQYF

j_call: TRBJ2-4
clone_size: few
v_call: TRBV9
d_call: TRBD2
cdr3_nt: TGTGCCAGCAGCCCCTATAGCGGGATTGGGGCCAAAAACATTCAGTACTTC
cdr3_aa: CASSPYSGIGAKNIQYF

j_call: TRBJ2-4
clone_size: few
v_call: TRBV7-9
d_call: TRBD2
cdr3_nt: TGTGCCAGCAGCCCGGCCGGGGGAGGGCCGGGGAACATTCAGTACTTC
cdr3_aa: CASSPAGGGPGNIQYF